This T cell receptor beta chain was captured in a study of blood T cell repertoires in COVID-19. V dropped 2 bases and J dropped 6; count of bases not matched to a gene: 5. The CDR3 contains 16 residues. Germline V gene lookup returns CDR1 MNHEY and CDR2 SVGAGI. The table came from immunoSEQ multiplex PCR; TCRdb's copy has only in-frame clones and leaves some out. The repertoire holds 200,000 to 250,000 clones, with roughly 92% as singletons. The chain carries TRBV6-5 and TRBJ1-4; 11 positions match TRBD1. Input material: peripheral blood. This clonotype originated in a man aged 60-69 years with COVID-19, enrolled during active disease. Here the CDR3 reads CASSYTGTGGDEKLFF. In DNA form, the CDR3 reads TGTGCCAGCAGTTACACGGGGACAGGGGGGGATGAAAAACTGTTTTTT.